This T cell receptor (beta chain) was sequenced during a study of T cells in Graves' hyperthyroidism and ophthalmopathy. The blood sample was taken at first hyperthyroidism diagnosis, before any ophthalmopathy symptoms. CDR3 size: 15 residues. With V trimmed by 9 bases and J by 5 bases, 16 bases remained unmatched. Germline CDR1 is ENHRY and CDR2 is SYGVKD. This clonotype was picked up many times. RNA transcripts were the template for amplifying TCR beta CDR3 regions. Researchers ran a first-round RT-PCR on the TCR CDR3 using the HTBI primer set. From the multiplex PCR reads, TCRdb called clonotypes with MiXCR, one entry per CDR3 protein. The data show some 600,000 distinct CDR3 sequences, over 11% seen once.

The TCR sequence derives from a woman aged 25 to 39 with Graves' hyperthyroidism that later progressed to Graves' ophthalmopathy. The chain recombines TRBV10-3 with TRBJ2-7, with TRBD1 matching over 7 bases. Input material: blood. The CDR3 loop is CAIRRGWDSKDEQYF. As DNA, the CDR3 is TGTGCCATACGTCGAGGGTGGGACAGTAAAGACGAGCAGTACTTC.